This entry is about one T cell receptor beta chain. This specimen belongs to a study of response to subunit inactivated influenza vaccine. V lost 4 bases and J 2 bases, leaving 12 bases between the germline ends. The length of the CDR3 is 14 residues. CDR1 SNHLY and CDR2 FYNNEI come from the germline V gene. One entry per CDR3 protein, called by TCRdb with MiXCR from the RT-PCR reads. Among about 540,000 distinct CDR3 sequences listed, approximately 20% were seen once. These data also featured in a second study, about T cells expressing NK-cell markers. Per that study: TCR beta libraries carry UMIs added by 5'RACE template switching.

The sequences come from CD4+ T cells sorted from PBMCs, collected 11 to 12 days after vaccination. The origin of this receptor is a man aged 50-59 years who received an inactivated influenza vaccine. The chain has TRBV2 and TRBJ2-7; D might be TRBD1 (7 bases). The CDR3: CASSVSRGAYEQYF. Here the CDR3 DNA reads TGTGCCAGCAGTGTTTCCAGGGGGGCCTACGAGCAGTACTTC.